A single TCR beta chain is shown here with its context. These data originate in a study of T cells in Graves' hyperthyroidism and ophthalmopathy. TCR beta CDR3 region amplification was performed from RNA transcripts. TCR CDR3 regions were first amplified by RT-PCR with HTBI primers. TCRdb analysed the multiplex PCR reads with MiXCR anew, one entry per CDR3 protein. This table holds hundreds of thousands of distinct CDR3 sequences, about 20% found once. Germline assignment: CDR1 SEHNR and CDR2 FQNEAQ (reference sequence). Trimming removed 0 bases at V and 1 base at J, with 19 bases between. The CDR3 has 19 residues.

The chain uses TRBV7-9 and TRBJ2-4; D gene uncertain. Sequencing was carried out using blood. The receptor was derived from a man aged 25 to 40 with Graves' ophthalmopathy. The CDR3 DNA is TGTGCCAGCAGCTTAGCGTCTAGGGCCAACTTAAACGCCAAAAACATTCAGTACTTC. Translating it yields CASSLASRANLNAKNIQYF.